The sequence of this T cell receptor beta chain was determined in a study of technical replicates of blood from a few donors (dated by TCRdb to between 2016 and 2019). As for this clone: What antigen it recognizes has not been identified. Qualities for individual bases were not recorded, and no much larger clone is one base off.

V gives up 0 bases and J gives up 5 bases, and the segment between their germline ends measures 11 bases. For CDR1 and CDR2, the germline V gene lists SGHRS and YFSETQ. Reading from cysteine to phenylalanine, the CDR3 counts 14 amino acids. The kept DNA is CDR3 alone, 42 bases in frame from the first base. Libraries were constructed by the immunoSEQ multiplex PCR assay. The table comes from immuneACCESS by way of TCRdb, which keeps in-frame sequences with V and J called. Part of the clones is missing from these tables; in studies checked, under half for an unresolved V gene and the rest for unknown reasons. The sample table contains 15,000 or so clones; only one count was recorded for approximately 86% of them. 9.5% to 11% of the sample is held by the ten biggest clonotypes.

The sequenced sample was PBMCs. The sequence is built from TRBV5-1 and TRBJ1-1; the D gene is possibly TRBD1, with 5 bases matching. The source of this sequence is a human donor in good health. For the CDR3, the sequence is CASSLEARVTEAFF. The sequence in DNA is TGCGCCAGCAGCTTGGAAGCCAGGGTGACTGAAGCTTTCTTT.